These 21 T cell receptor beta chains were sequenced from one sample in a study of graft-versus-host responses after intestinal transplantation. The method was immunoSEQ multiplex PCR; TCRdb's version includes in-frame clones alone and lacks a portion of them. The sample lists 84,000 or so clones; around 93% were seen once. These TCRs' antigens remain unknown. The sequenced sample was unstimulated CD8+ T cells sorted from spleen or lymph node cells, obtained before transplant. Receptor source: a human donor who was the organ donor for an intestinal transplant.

The CDR3 DNA reads as TGCGCCAGCAGCCAACCTCCCGGGGACTACACAAGCACAGATACGCAGTATTTT. Translated, it gives CASSQPPGDYTSTDTQYF. V gene TRBV4-1 combines with J gene TRBJ2-3, with 7 bases lining up with TRBD2. Trimming at V came to 2 bases and at J to 0 bases, leaving 11 bases not matched to a gene. The CDR3 is made up of 18 amino acids. Looked up from germline, CDR1 is MGHRA and CDR2 is YSYEKL.

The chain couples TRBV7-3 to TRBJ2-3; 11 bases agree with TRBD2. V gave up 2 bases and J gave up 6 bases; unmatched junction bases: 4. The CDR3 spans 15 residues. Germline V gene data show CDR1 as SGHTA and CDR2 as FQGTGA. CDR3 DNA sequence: TGTGCCAGCAGCTTAGTAGCGGGGGGGCGGGATACGCAGTATTTT. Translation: CASSLVAGGRDTQYF.

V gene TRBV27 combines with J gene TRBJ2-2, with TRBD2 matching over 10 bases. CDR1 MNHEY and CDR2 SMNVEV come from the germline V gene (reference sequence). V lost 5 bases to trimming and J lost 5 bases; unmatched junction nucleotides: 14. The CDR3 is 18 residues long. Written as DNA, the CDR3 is TGTGCCAGCAGTCCGCGCAGGGGCAGAGCGGGAGGGACCGGGGAGCTGTTTTTT. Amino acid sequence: CASSPRRGRAGGTGELFF.

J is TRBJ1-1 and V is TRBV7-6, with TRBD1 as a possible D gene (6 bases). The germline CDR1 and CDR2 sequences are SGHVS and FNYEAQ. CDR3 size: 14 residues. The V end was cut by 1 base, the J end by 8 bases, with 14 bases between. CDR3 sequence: CASSLVTGRGEAFF. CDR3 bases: TGTGCCAGCAGCTTAGTGACGGGGAGGGGGGAAGCTTTCTTT. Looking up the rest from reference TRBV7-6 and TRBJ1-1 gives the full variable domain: GAGVSQSPRYKVTKRGQDVALRCDPISGHVSLYWYRQALGQGPEFLTYFNYEAQQDKSGLPNDRFSAERPEGSISTLTIQRTEQRDSAMYRCASSLVTGRGEAFFGQGTRLTVV.

This CDR3 reads CASSLGSARLTRGEQYF. The CDR3 DNA reads as TGTGCCAGCAGCTTAGGATCGGCGCGATTAACTAGAGGCGAGCAGTACTTC. This chain joins TRBV7-9 and TRBJ2-7, with D possibly matching TRBD2 (5 bases). The length of the CDR3 is 17 residues. V was clipped by 1 base and J by 6 bases, with 22 bases between them. CDR1 SEHNR and CDR2 FQNEAQ come from the germline V gene (reference sequence). Complete variable domain (other parts from reference TRBV7-9 and TRBJ2-7): DTGVSQNPRHKITKRGQNVTFRCDPISEHNRLYWYRQTLGQGPEFLTYFQNEAQLEKSRLLSDRFSAERPKGSFSTLEIQRTEQGDSAMYLCASSLGSARLTRGEQYFGPGTRLTVT.

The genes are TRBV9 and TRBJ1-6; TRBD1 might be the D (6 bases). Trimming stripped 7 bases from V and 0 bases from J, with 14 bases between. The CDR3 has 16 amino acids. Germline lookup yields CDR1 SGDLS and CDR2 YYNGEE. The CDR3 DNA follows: TGTGCCAGCGGCGCCGGACAGAGCTCCTATAATTCACCCCTCCACTTT. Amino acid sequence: CASGAGQSSYNSPLHF.

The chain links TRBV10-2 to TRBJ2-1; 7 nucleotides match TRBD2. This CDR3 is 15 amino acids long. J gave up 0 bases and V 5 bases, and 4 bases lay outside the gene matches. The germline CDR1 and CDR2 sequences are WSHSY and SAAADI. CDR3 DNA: TGCGCCAGCAGTCAACTAGCGAGCTCCTACAATGAGCAGTTCTTC. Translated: CASSQLASSYNEQFF.

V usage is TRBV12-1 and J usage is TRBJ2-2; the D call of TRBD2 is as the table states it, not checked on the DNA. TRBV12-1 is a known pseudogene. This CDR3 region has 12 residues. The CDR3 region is CASSCAIGELFF. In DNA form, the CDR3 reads TGTGCCAGCAGCTGCGCAATTGGGGAGCTGTTTTTT.

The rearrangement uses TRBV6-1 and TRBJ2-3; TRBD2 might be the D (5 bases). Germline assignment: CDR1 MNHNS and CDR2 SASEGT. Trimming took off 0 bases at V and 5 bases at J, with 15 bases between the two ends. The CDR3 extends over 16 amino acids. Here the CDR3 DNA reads TGTGCCAGCAGTGAAGCAACGGGCCTAGAGGGAGATACGCAGTATTTT. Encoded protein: CASSEATGLEGDTQYF.

CDR3 nucleotides: TGTGCCAGCAGTTTCCCTCGGGTCGACGAGCAGTACTTC. Encoded protein: CASSFPRVDEQYF. The V gene is TRBV28, the J gene TRBJ2-7; unclear D gene. Germline CDR1 and CDR2: MDHEN and SYDVKM. CDR3 size: 13 residues. Trimming left V 3 bases short and J 5 bases short, with 11 bases between.

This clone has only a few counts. The CDR3 loop is CASSFSGQPQHF. DNA for the CDR3: TGTGCCAGCAGCTTTTCAGGGCAGCCCCAGCATTTT. The chain is built from TRBV5-6 and TRBJ1-5, with TRBD1 as a possible D gene (5 bases). V gave up 2 bases and J gave up 7 bases, with 7 bases separating them. Germline CDR1 is SGHDT and CDR2 is YYEEEE. The CDR3 is 12 residues long.

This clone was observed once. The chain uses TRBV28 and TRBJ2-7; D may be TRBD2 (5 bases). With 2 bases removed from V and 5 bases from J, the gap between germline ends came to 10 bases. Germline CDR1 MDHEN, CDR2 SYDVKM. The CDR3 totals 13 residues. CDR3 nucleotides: TGTGCCAGCAGTTTACGGGGTCTCCACGAGCAGTACTTC. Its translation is CASSLRGLHEQYF.

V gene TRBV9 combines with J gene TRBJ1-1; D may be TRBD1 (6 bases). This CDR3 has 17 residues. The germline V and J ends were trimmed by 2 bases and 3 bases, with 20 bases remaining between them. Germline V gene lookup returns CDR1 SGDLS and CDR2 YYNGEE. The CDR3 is CASSVQPQTGIDTEAFF. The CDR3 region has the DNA TGTGCCAGCAGCGTCCAGCCCCAAACAGGGATTGACACTGAAGCTTTCTTT.

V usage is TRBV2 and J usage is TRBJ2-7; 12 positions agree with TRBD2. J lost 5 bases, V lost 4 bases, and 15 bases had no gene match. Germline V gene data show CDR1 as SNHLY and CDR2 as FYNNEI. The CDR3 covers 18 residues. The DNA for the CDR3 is TGTGCCAGCAGTGTATCGGGGCTAGCGGGAGGGAAAACACACGAGCAGTACTTC. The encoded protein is CASSVSGLAGGKTHEQYF.

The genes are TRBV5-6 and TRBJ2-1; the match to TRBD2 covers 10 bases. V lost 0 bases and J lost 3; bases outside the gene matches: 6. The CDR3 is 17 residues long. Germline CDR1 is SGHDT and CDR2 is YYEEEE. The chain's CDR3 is CASSLGVWTSGYNEQFF. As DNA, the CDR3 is TGTGCCAGCAGCTTGGGAGTCTGGACTAGCGGCTACAATGAGCAGTTCTTC.

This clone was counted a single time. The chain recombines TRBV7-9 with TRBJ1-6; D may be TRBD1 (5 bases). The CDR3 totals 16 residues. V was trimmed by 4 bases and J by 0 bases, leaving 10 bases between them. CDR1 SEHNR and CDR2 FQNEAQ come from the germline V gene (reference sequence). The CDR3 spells CASSSGYSSYNSPLHF. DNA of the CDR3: TGTGCCAGCAGCTCAGGGTACAGCTCCTATAATTCACCCCTCCACTTT.

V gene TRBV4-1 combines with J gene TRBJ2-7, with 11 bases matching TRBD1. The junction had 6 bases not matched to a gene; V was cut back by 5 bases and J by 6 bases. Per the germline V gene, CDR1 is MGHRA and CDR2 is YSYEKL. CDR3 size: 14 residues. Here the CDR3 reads CASSAGQGAIEQYF. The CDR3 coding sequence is TGCGCCAGCAGCGCAGGACAGGGGGCGATCGAGCAGTACTTC.

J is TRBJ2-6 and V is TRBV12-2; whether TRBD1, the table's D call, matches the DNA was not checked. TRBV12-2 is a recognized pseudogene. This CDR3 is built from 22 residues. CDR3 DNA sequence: TGTGCAAGTCGCTTAGAAGGGACAAGGACAGAGTACGCCCACTCTGGGGCCAACGTCCTGACTTTC. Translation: CASRLEGTRTEYAHSGANVLTF.

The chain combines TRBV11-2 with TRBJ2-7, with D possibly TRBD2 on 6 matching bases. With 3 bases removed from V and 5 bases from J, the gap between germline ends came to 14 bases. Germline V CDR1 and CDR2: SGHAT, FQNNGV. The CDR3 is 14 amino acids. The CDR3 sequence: CASSFGGGVHEQYF. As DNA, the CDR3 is TGTGCCAGCAGCTTCGGGGGAGGTGTGCACGAGCAGTACTTC.

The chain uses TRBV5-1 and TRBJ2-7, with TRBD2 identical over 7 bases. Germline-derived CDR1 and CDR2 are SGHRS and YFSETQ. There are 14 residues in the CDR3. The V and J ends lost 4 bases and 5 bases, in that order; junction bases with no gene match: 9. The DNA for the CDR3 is TGCGCCAGCAGCCCCTGGACTAGTGGGGACGAGCAGTACTTC. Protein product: CASSPWTSGDEQYF.

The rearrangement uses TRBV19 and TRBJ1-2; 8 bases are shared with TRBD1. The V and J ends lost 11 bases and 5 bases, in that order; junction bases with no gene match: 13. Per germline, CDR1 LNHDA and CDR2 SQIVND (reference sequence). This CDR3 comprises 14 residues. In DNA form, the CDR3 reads TGTGCCTCCGAAGCACCGACAGGGGCGTATGGCTACACCTTC. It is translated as CASEAPTGAYGYTF. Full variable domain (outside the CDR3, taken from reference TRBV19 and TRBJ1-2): DGGITQSPKYLFRKEGQNVTLSCEQNLNHDAMYWYRQDPGQGLRLIYYSQIVNDFQKGDIAEGYSVSREKKESFPLTVTSAQKNPTAFYLCASEAPTGAYGYTFGSGTRLTVV.